These T cell receptor beta chains were read from a single sample in a study of OX40 agonist ivuxolimab in advanced cancers. Clones were sequenced by immunoSEQ multiplex PCR, and TCRdb holds only the in-frame ones, with some missing. Here the sample spans roughly 37,000 clones, 60% to 80% being singletons. The material was CD4+ or CD8+ T cells sorted from blood, obtained in a trial of the OX40 agonist ivuxolimab. The receptor set was obtained from an adult with an advanced solid tumor such as melanoma, head and neck, liver or kidney cancer. The CDR3 runs from the conserved cysteine through the conserved F or W. Each record gives: V gene, J gene, CDR3 protein.

TRBV30,TRBJ1-6,CAWVRERPRNSPLHF
TRBV18,TRBJ1-5,CASSPNRDRGLPQHF
TRBV30,TRBJ2-1,CAWGVYSPSSYNEQFF
TRBV5-1,TRBJ2-2,CASAMTGGVSNTGELFF
TRBV28,TRBJ1-2,CASSLKGTGYGYTF
TRBV21-1,TRBJ1-2,CASSKKKANYGYTF
TRBV19,TRBJ2-7,CATRKWDRGSYEQYF
TRBV30,TRBJ1-6,CAWSVGPRDSPLHF
TRBV2,TRBJ1-3,CASSGDLSSGNTIYF
TRBV5-1,TRBJ2-5,CASSPRTSQETQYF
TRBV7-9,TRBJ2-7,CASSPWTGEDEQYF
TRBV6-5,TRBJ1-2,CASSYSNRNYGYTF
TRBV15,TRBJ1-5,CATSRDLTTGNSNQPQHF
TRBV5-4,TRBJ1-2,CASSLNIYGYTF
TRBV5-1,TRBJ2-5,CASSLETGGLQETQYF
TRBV9,TRBJ2-5,CASSPNLGMGGETQYF
TRBV6-6,TRBJ1-2,CASSYMRGGYTF
TRBV9,TRBJ2-5,CASSVIGSMQETQYF
TRBV30,TRBJ1-2,CAWSGRGLYGYTF
TRBV7-9,TRBJ1-2,CASSLADREGSGYTF
TRBV4-1,TRBJ1-4,CASSQQAGVEKLFF
TRBV10-1,TRBJ2-3,CASRHTSGGVWETDTQYF
TRBV5-4,TRBJ1-1,CASSSGSSNTEAFF
TRBV7-9,TRBJ1-2,CASSPQGYTF
TRBV29-1,TRBJ2-2,CSGRQGSTGELFF
TRBV5-1,TRBJ1-4,CASSSSGGNEKLFF